Listed here are 13 T cell receptor beta chains from one sample, sequenced in a study of blood T cell repertoires in COVID-19. Clones were read by immunoSEQ multiplex PCR, and TCRdb kept only the in-frame ones, dropping some. The table lists about 340,000 clones, about four fifths of them singletons, with almost 3% in the top ten. Sample: peripheral blood. These receptors all come from a man aged 25-45 years with active or convalescent COVID-19.

The CDR3 is CASSLGAGAVYEQYF. For the CDR3, the DNA is TGTGCCAGCAGCTTAGGGGCAGGGGCCGTCTACGAGCAGTACTTC. The V and J genes are TRBV7-9 and TRBJ2-7; D possibly corresponds to TRBD1 (6 bases). CDR1 is SEHNR and CDR2 is FQNEAQ in the germline V gene (reference sequence). Trimming removed 1 base at V and 3 bases at J, with 13 bases between. The CDR3 totals 15 residues. The full variable domain, in which reference TRBV7-9 and TRBJ2-7 provide the parts outside the CDR3, is DTGVSQNPRHKITKRGQNVTFRCDPISEHNRLYWYRQTLGQGPEFLTYFQNEAQLEKSRLLSDRFSAERPKGSFSTLEIQRTEQGDSAMYLCASSLGAGAVYEQYFGPGTRLTVT.

This chain uses TRBV15 with TRBJ1-3; TRBD1 agrees at 9 bases. Losses at the gene ends were 1 base for V and 2 bases for J; bases not matched to a gene: 3. CDR1 and CDR2 (germline): LNHNV, YYDKDF (reference sequence). The CDR3 covers 16 residues. The CDR3 nucleotides are TGTGCCACCAGCAGAGTACAGGGGGCAACTGGAAACACCATATATTTT. Translating gives CATSRVQGATGNTIYF.

This clone was seen once. The chain carries TRBV19 and TRBJ1-2; no clear D. Trimming left V 1 base short and J 4 bases short, with 10 bases between. CDR1 LNHDA and CDR2 SQIVND come from the germline V gene (reference sequence). The length of the CDR3 is 14 residues. CDR3 sequence reads: CASSIVGRSYGYTF. In nucleotides, the CDR3 is TGTGCCAGTAGTATAGTTGGCAGGTCCTATGGCTACACCTTC. Complete variable domain (other parts from reference TRBV19 and TRBJ1-2): DGGITQSPKYLFRKEGQNVTLSCEQNLNHDAMYWYRQDPGQGLRLIYYSQIVNDFQKGDIAEGYSVSREKKESFPLTVTSAQKNPTAFYLCASSIVGRSYGYTFGSGTRLTVV.

The V gene is TRBV19, the J gene TRBJ1-5, with 8 bases matching TRBD1. The CDR3 is made up of 15 amino acids. The germline gives CDR1 LNHDA, CDR2 SQIVND (reference sequence). V shed 4 bases and J 3 bases; nucleotides not matched to a gene: 5. CDR3 sequence (DNA): TGTGCCAGTAGTACGCGGACAGGGAACAATCAGCCCCAGCATTTT. Residues: CASSTRTGNNQPQHF.

A few counts support this clone. V and J are TRBV9 and TRBJ2-5, with 13 bases identical to TRBD2. CDR1 SGDLS and CDR2 YYNGEE come from the germline V gene. V lost 2 bases to trimming and J lost 5 bases; unmatched junction nucleotides: 3. The CDR3 is made up of 15 amino acids. CDR3 nucleotides: TGTGCCAGCAGCGTGGGACTAGCGGGAATGGAGACCCAGTACTTC. Protein sequence: CASSVGLAGMETQYF.

V is TRBV12-3 or TRBV12-4 and J is TRBJ1-5; no clear D. Trimming took 5 bases from V and 3 from J, leaving 8 bases between them. The CDR3 has 13 residues. The CDR3 sequence is CASSMGANQPQHF. The CDR3 DNA reads TGTGCCAGCAGTATGGGCGCCAATCAGCCCCAGCATTTT.

V is TRBV5-6 and J is TRBJ2-7; no firm D call. Trimming shortened V by 4 bases and J by 5 bases, and 10 bases separated the two germline ends. The CDR3 is 12 amino acids. Germline values: CDR1 SGHDT, CDR2 YYEEEE. CDR3 nucleotide sequence: TGTGCCAGCAGCGCCGGCGGCGACGAGCAGTACTTC. It encodes CASSAGGDEQYF.

As regards this clone: Other DNA variants within this sample encode the same CDR3. CDR3 nucleotide sequence: TGTGCCAGCAGCGTAGGAGGCGGGGGGGCCTACGAGCAGTACTTC. Translating gives CASSVGGGGAYEQYF. The chain has TRBV9 and TRBJ2-7; 9 bases are shared with TRBD2. V was pared by 0 bases and J by 2 bases, with 3 bases of the junction left unmatched. CDR1 is SGDLS and CDR2 is YYNGEE in the germline V gene. The CDR3 totals 15 residues. Full variable domain (rest looked up from reference TRBV9 and TRBJ2-7): DSGVTQTPKHLITATGQRVTLRCSPRSGDLSVYWYQQSLDQGLQFLIQYYNGEERAKGNILERFSAQQFPDLHSELNLSSLELGDSALYFCASSVGGGGAYEQYFGPGTRLTVT.

As concerns this clone: Compared with germline, one end of the junction differs, possibly owing to a read error. V and J are TRBV5-6 and TRBJ2-1, with D perhaps TRBD2 (5 bases). Germline V gene sequence: CDR1 SGHDT, CDR2 YYEEEE. CDR3 size: 11 residues. CDR3 amino acids: CASSLMRVRVF. The DNA of the CDR3 is TGTGCCAGCAGCTTAATGAGGGTAAGGGTCTTC.

This chain joins TRBV6-2 or TRBV6-3 and TRBJ2-1; 14 nucleotides align to TRBD2. Germline trimming cut 5 bases from V and 0 bases from J; bases unmatched to any gene: 9. The germline CDR1 and CDR2 sequences are MNHEY and SVGEGT. The CDR3 sequence is 19 residues long. The CDR3 region has the DNA TGTGCCAGCAGTGTGGGGACTAGCGGGGGTAGGGGCTCCTACAATGAGCAGTTCTTC. Residues: CASSVGTSGGRGSYNEQFF.

This clone was recorded once. The chain recombines TRBV5-4 with TRBJ1-3; 12 positions agree with TRBD1. Germline lookup yields CDR1 SGHNT and CDR2 YYREEE (reference sequence). CDR3 size: 14 residues. Trimming took 4 bases from V and 7 from J; bases not matched to a gene: 3. This CDR3 reads CASSPGTGGNTIYF. CDR3 coding DNA: TGTGCCAGCAGCCCCGGGACAGGGGGCAACACCATATATTTT.

Only a few counts were recorded for this clone. The chain uses TRBV11-2 and TRBJ1-1, with 7 bases aligning to TRBD1. This CDR3 has 14 amino acids. Germline lookup yields CDR1 SGHAT and CDR2 FQNNGV. V shed 5 bases and J 2 bases; nucleotides not matched to a gene: 5. As DNA, the CDR3 is TGTGCCAGCAGCCTGACAGGGCGCAACACTGAAGCTTTCTTT. Translating it yields CASSLTGRNTEAFF. Full variable domain (missing parts from reference TRBV11-2 and TRBJ1-1): EAGVAQSPRYKIIEKRQSVAFWCNPISGHATLYWYQQILGQGPKLLIQFQNNGVVDDSQLPKDRFSAERLKGVDSTLKIQPAKLEDSAVYLCASSLTGRNTEAFFGQGTRLTVV.

This sequence joins TRBV10-3 and TRBJ1-2; TRBD1 matches at 7 bases. Germline-derived CDR1 and CDR2 are ENHRY and SYGVKD. There are 18 residues in the CDR3. J lost 4 bases, V lost 2 bases, and 16 bases had no gene match. The CDR3 protein is CAISETGLTGDFSYGYTF. For the CDR3, the DNA is TGTGCCATCAGTGAGACCGGGCTAACAGGGGATTTTTCCTATGGCTACACCTTC.